Listed here are 31 T cell receptor beta chains from one sample, sequenced in a study of graft-versus-host responses after intestinal transplantation. Sequenced by immunoSEQ multiplex PCR; TCRdb stores in-frame clones only, minus some. The profile shows approximately 110,000 clones, just under 95% of them singletons. Antigens for these TCRs are unknown. The material sequenced was unstimulated CD8+ T cells sorted from spleen or lymph node cells, taken before transplant. These TCRs come from a human donor who was the organ donor for an intestinal transplant.

In this sample, this clone turned up once. V and J are TRBV7-2 and TRBJ2-2; perhaps D is TRBD1 or TRBD2 (5 bases each). Germline V gene sequence: CDR1 SGHTA, CDR2 FQGNSA. V lost 1 base and J 4 bases, leaving 10 bases between the germline ends. This CDR3 has 15 amino acids. The CDR3 region has the DNA TGTGCCAGCAGCTTAGACGGGGACGCCACCGGGGAGCTGTTTTTT. Translated, it gives CASSLDGDATGELFF.

The chain couples TRBV6-5 to TRBJ2-7, with TRBD2 identical over 10 bases. With 2 bases clipped from V and 3 bases from J, the junction kept 1 base outside the gene matches. CDR3 size: 14 residues. Per the germline V gene, CDR1 is MNHEY and CDR2 is SVGAGI. This CDR3 reads CASSYASGSYEQYF. Written as DNA, the CDR3 is TGTGCCAGCAGTTACGCTAGCGGGAGCTACGAGCAGTACTTC.

The chain combines TRBV4-1 with TRBJ2-7, with TRBD1 as a possible D gene (6 bases). V was pared by 2 bases and J by 6 bases, with 11 bases between. CDR1 and CDR2 (germline): MGHRA, YSYEKL. This CDR3 has 13 amino acids. The CDR3 DNA reads as TGCGCCAGCAGCCAAACACAGGGTCGCGAGCAGTACTTC. It is translated as CASSQTQGREQYF.

CDR3 nucleotides: TGTGCCAGCAGTTTAGTCTCGATACTAGCGGGAGCCGGGGAGCTGTTTTTT. This encodes CASSLVSILAGAGELFF. This sequence joins TRBV27 and TRBJ2-2, with TRBD2 matching over 11 bases. V dropped 2 bases and J dropped 6; count of bases not matched to a gene: 8. CDR1 is MNHEY, CDR2 SMNVEV, per germline (reference sequence). This CDR3 region has 17 residues.

The chain is built from TRBV6-1 and TRBJ2-7; tentative D call: TRBD2 (6 bases). CDR3 length equals 13 residues. The V gene lost 7 bases and the J gene lost 2 bases, with 12 bases spanning the gap. Germline CDR1 is MNHNS and CDR2 is SASEGT. The DNA of the CDR3 is TGTGCCAGCAATGAGCGGGCCCCCTACGAGCAGTACTTC. Its translation: CASNERAPYEQYF.

The gene calls are TRBV6-4 and TRBJ2-7, with D uncertain. Between the trimmed V and J ends, which lost 7 bases and 4 bases, there was a span of 5 bases. The CDR3 contains 10 residues. Germline V gene sequence: CDR1 MRHNA, CDR2 SNTAGT. Written as DNA, the CDR3 is TGTGCCAGCACCTTTTACGAGCAGTACTTC. This codes for CASTFYEQYF.

About this clone itself: Different DNA sequences within this sample yield the same CDR3. This chain connects TRBV9 to TRBJ2-3, with no clear D. CDR1 and CDR2 (germline): SGDLS, YYNGEE. CDR3 size: 14 residues. V was pared by 0 bases and J by 2 bases, with 7 bases between. The CDR3 is CASSVEGLTDTQYF. The CDR3 coding sequence is TGTGCCAGCAGCGTAGAAGGTCTCACAGATACGCAGTATTTT. The complete variable domain, with remaining parts taken from reference TRBV9 and TRBJ2-3, reads DSGVTQTPKHLITATGQRVTLRCSPRSGDLSVYWYQQSLDQGLQFLIQYYNGEERAKGNILERFSAQQFPDLHSELNLSSLELGDSALYFCASSVEGLTDTQYFGPGTRLTVL.

This chain joins TRBV27 and TRBJ1-2; 9 bases are a match to TRBD1. The CDR3 has 15 amino acids. CDR1 is MNHEY, CDR2 SMNVEV, per germline (reference sequence). Germline trimming cut 7 bases from V and 8 bases from J; bases unmatched to any gene: 14. The CDR3 nucleotides are TGTGCCAGCAAAGATAATCGACAGGGGGGTTGGGGCTACACCTTC. This gives the protein CASKDNRQGGWGYTF.

The J gene is TRBJ2-1, the V gene TRBV5-4; 12 bases match TRBD2. The CDR3 runs to 15 residues. Germline values: CDR1 SGHNT, CDR2 YYREEE (reference sequence). Trimming cost V 0 bases and J 5 bases; bases outside gene matches: 0. CDR3 nucleotides: TGTGCCAGCAGCTTGGGGACTAGCGGGAACAATGAGCAGTTCTTC. This codes for CASSLGTSGNNEQFF.

The chain uses TRBV7-9 and TRBJ2-1; 7 nucleotides agree with TRBD2. The CDR3 length is 15 residues. Per germline, CDR1 SEHNR and CDR2 FQNEAQ (reference sequence). With 5 bases clipped from V and 5 bases from J, the junction kept 9 bases outside the gene matches. The CDR3 reads CASSHYQREDNEQFF. CDR3 coding DNA: TGTGCCAGCAGCCATTATCAGCGGGAAGACAATGAGCAGTTCTTC. Variable domain in full (rest from reference TRBV7-9 and TRBJ2-1): DTGVSQNPRHKITKRGQNVTFRCDPISEHNRLYWYRQTLGQGPEFLTYFQNEAQLEKSRLLSDRFSAERPKGSFSTLEIQRTEQGDSAMYLCASSHYQREDNEQFFGPGTRLTVL.

This sequence joins TRBV30 and TRBJ1-4, with 7 bases aligning to TRBD1. The CDR3 spans 13 residues. V was clipped by 1 base and J by 9 bases; unmatched bases: 5. Germline V CDR1 and CDR2: GTSNPN, SVGIG (reference sequence). CDR3 bases: TGTGCCTGGAGTGCAACAGGGGATAAAAAACTGTTTTTT. Its translation: CAWSATGDKKLFF.

The rearrangement joins TRBV6-1 to TRBJ2-2; the D is unclear. Germline-derived CDR1 and CDR2 are MNHNS and SASEGT. The CDR3 covers 14 residues. V shed 8 bases and J shed 5 bases, with 15 bases lying between them. The CDR3 DNA reads as TGTGCCAGCGCCACCTTCCCGTATACCGGGGAGCTGTTTTTT. Translating gives CASATFPYTGELFF.

This clone was picked up a small number of times. As DNA, the CDR3 is TGTGCCAGCAGGGGACTAGCGTCCTACGAGCAGTACTTC. Translation gives CASRGLASYEQYF. V gene TRBV27 combines with J gene TRBJ2-7, with 10 bases lining up with TRBD2. V lost 6 bases, J lost 1 base, and 0 bases stayed unmatched. The germline V gene has CDR1 MNHEY and CDR2 SMNVEV (reference sequence). The CDR3 spans 13 residues.

In nucleotides, the CDR3 is TGTGCCAGCAGTTACCCAGGACGGTCACGCACTGAAGCTTTCTTT. It yields the protein CASSYPGRSRTEAFF. The chain uses TRBV6-5 and TRBJ1-1; D unclear. The CDR3 length is 15 residues. V shed 2 bases and J shed 4 bases, with 14 bases lying between them. Germline V gene data show CDR1 as MNHEY and CDR2 as SVGAGI.

The V gene is TRBV6-5, the J gene TRBJ1-6; 11 bases map to TRBD1. With V trimmed by 4 bases and J by 6 bases, 2 bases remained unmatched. The CDR3 sequence is 15 residues long. The germline V gene encodes CDR1 MNHEY and CDR2 SVGAGI. CDR3 protein: CASSSGTGGNSPLHF. CDR3 nucleotide sequence: TGTGCCAGCAGTTCCGGGACAGGGGGTAATTCACCCCTCCACTTT.

This rearrangement joins TRBV4-1 to TRBJ2-6; 7 bases fit TRBD2. This CDR3 region has 15 residues. Germline values: CDR1 MGHRA, CDR2 YSYEKL. The V and J ends lost 10 bases and 0 bases, in that order; junction bases with no gene match: 6. The CDR3 nucleotides read TGCGCCACCGCGCCGGGGGGCTCTGGGGCCAACGTCCTGACTTTC. It is translated as CATAPGGSGANVLTF.

The rearrangement links TRBV27 to TRBJ2-7; 8 nucleotides match TRBD1. The CDR3 loop spans 16 amino acids. Germline trimming cut 6 bases from V and 5 bases from J; bases unmatched to any gene: 15. CDR1 and CDR2 from the germline V gene are MNHEY and SMNVEV (reference sequence). CDR3 bases: TGTGCCAGCAGCCCGCTGGGACAGGTTGAATTCGACGAGCAGTACTTC. This gives the protein CASSPLGQVEFDEQYF.

The rearrangement joins TRBV2 to TRBJ2-7; D unresolved. Trimming left V 1 base short and J 3 bases short, with 7 bases between. CDR3 size: 13 residues. CDR1 is SNHLY and CDR2 is FYNNEI in the germline V gene. The CDR3 sequence is CASSEGPIYEQYF. The CDR3 nucleotides read TGTGCCAGCAGTGAAGGGCCGATCTACGAGCAGTACTTC.

The rearrangement joins TRBV7-6 to TRBJ1-4; D unclear. The CDR3 length is 14 residues. Germline V gene sequence: CDR1 SGHVS, CDR2 FNYEAQ. Deletions cut 0 bases from V and 4 bases from J, with 6 bases between. Written as DNA, the CDR3 is TGTGCCAGCAGCTTAGCGGGTTTTAATGAAAAACTGTTTTTT. Its protein is CASSLAGFNEKLFF.

The chain combines TRBV30 with TRBJ1-1; no definite D call. Trimming shortened V by 0 bases and J by 5 bases, and 13 bases separated the two germline ends. Germline V lookup: CDR1 GTSNPN, CDR2 SVGIG (reference sequence). The CDR3 consists of 14 residues. The CDR3 DNA is TGTGCCTGGAGTGTAGGCCTCCTCGGGACTGAAGCTTTCTTT. It specifies CAWSVGLLGTEAFF.

V and J are TRBV30 and TRBJ1-4, with a possible D match to TRBD1 (5 bases). Trimming cost V 1 base and J 4 bases, with 13 bases left between them. Germline lookup yields CDR1 GTSNPN and CDR2 SVGIG (reference sequence). The CDR3 runs to 15 residues. The DNA of the CDR3 is TGTGCCTGGAGTGCGGACACCCAGCGTAATGAAAAACTGTTTTTT. Translating it yields CAWSADTQRNEKLFF.

This chain connects TRBV6-1 to TRBJ2-5; D remains unclear. The J call may be mistaken, given a closer DNA end match to TRBJ2-7. The CDR3 is 15 residues long. The germline gives CDR1 MNHNS, CDR2 SASEGT. The CDR3, as DNA: TGTGCCAGCAGTGAATGGTTGACGGACTCCTACGAGCAGTACTTC. Protein product: CASSEWLTDSYEQYF.

This sequence joins TRBV28 and TRBJ2-7, with D possibly called TRBD1 or TRBD2 (5 bases each). Trimming cost V 3 bases and J 2 bases, with 8 bases left between them. Germline CDR1 is MDHEN and CDR2 is SYDVKM. The length of the CDR3 is 13 residues. The CDR3: CASSLRGTYEQYF. CDR3 sequence (DNA): TGTGCCAGCAGTTTGAGGGGAACCTACGAGCAGTACTTC.

The table lists this clone with a count of one. An end of the junction differs from the germline gene, which may be a read error. The chain employs TRBV29-1 and TRBJ2-5; D remains unclear. CDR1 SQVTM and CDR2 ANQGSEA come from the germline V gene. CDR3 length: 9 amino acids. CDR3 in amino acids: CSAREAQYF. The CDR3 nucleotides are TGCAGCGCGAGAGAGGCCCAGTACTTC.

As regards this clone: A junction end diverges from the germline sequence, so it may reflect a read error. This chain joins TRBV4-3 and TRBJ1-2; D uncertain. The CDR3 length is 14 residues. The V gene's germline CDR1 is LGHNA and CDR2 YSLEER. The CDR3 is CASSQDPGNYDYTF. Here the CDR3 DNA reads TGCGCCAGCAGCCAAGACCCCGGTAACTATGACTACACCTTC.

The chain has TRBV18 and TRBJ2-1; 7 bases line up with TRBD2. V lost 3 bases and J lost 7; bases outside the gene matches: 12. The length of the CDR3 is 16 residues. CDR1 and CDR2 (germline): KGHSH, LQKENI. DNA for the CDR3: TGTGCCAGCTCACCCTGGGGAGGGGAACGGGGGAATGAGCAGTTCTTC. Translated, it gives CASSPWGGERGNEQFF.

This clone was found once. This chain links TRBV2 with TRBJ2-1, with 7 bases aligning to TRBD2. Trimming removed 0 bases from V and 1 base from J; junction bases left unmatched: 0. The CDR3 length is 15 residues. Per germline, CDR1 SNHLY and CDR2 FYNNEI. CDR3 loop: CASSEAGGSYNEQFF. For the CDR3, the DNA is TGTGCCAGCAGTGAAGCGGGAGGGTCCTACAATGAGCAGTTCTTC.

The V and J genes are TRBV9 and TRBJ2-2; the D call may be TRBD1 or TRBD2 (6 bases each). The CDR3 spans 14 residues. The V and J ends lost 4 bases and 5 bases respectively, with 12 bases between them. CDR1 SGDLS and CDR2 YYNGEE come from the germline V gene. The CDR3 nucleotides are TGTGCCAGCAGCCCCGGGGGCGGTACCGGGGAGCTGTTTTTT. The encoded protein is CASSPGGGTGELFF.

V is TRBV5-1 and J is TRBJ1-2; D is uncertain. This CDR3 is 14 amino acids long. Per the germline V gene, CDR1 is SGHRS and CDR2 is YFSETQ. V shed 0 bases and J shed 1 base, with 7 bases lying between them. The chain's CDR3 is CASSLEQNNYGYTF. In DNA form, the CDR3 reads TGCGCCAGCAGCTTGGAGCAGAATAACTATGGCTACACCTTC.

The rearrangement uses TRBV6-5 and TRBJ2-1; D not certain. The V end lost 2 bases, the J end lost 0 bases, and 8 bases lay between the germline ends. This CDR3 has 15 amino acids. Germline values: CDR1 MNHEY, CDR2 SVGAGI. The CDR3, as DNA: TGTGCCAGCAGTTACGAGGCAGGCTCCTACAATGAGCAGTTCTTC. This gives the protein CASSYEAGSYNEQFF.

The chain has TRBV7-9 and TRBJ2-1; 11 positions agree with TRBD2. Germline lookup yields CDR1 SEHNR and CDR2 FQNEAQ (reference sequence). This CDR3 is 14 amino acids long. V lost 5 bases and J lost 4; bases outside the gene matches: 1. The CDR3 bases are TGTGCCAGCAGCGGACTAGCGGGTTACAATGAGCAGTTCTTC. Translating gives CASSGLAGYNEQFF.